These 5 T cell receptor beta chains were sequenced from one sample in a study of blood T cell repertoires in COVID-19. The method was immunoSEQ multiplex PCR; TCRdb's version includes in-frame clones alone and lacks a portion of them. This sample has 150,000 to 200,000 clones, with about 84% found just once. The sample taken for sequencing was peripheral blood. These receptors all come from a woman aged 30 to 39 with acute or convalescent COVID-19.

This clone appeared once. The chain employs TRBV28 and TRBJ1-6; a possible D gene is TRBD1 (6 bases). V was cut by 6 bases and J by 10 bases, with 19 bases left in between. CDR1 and CDR2 from the germline V gene are MDHEN and SYDVKM. The CDR3 runs to 15 residues. The CDR3 DNA follows: TGTGCCAGCAGGGGGGCGAGGGATTTAGTGTCACCCCTCCACTTT. It specifies CASRGARDLVSPLHF.

The gene calls are TRBV5-1 and TRBJ1-4; D not certain. This CDR3 region has 15 residues. Looked up from germline, CDR1 is SGHRS and CDR2 is YFSETQ. V shed 0 bases and J shed 4 bases, with 10 bases lying between them. CDR3 sequence reads: CASSLGGRVNEKLFF. The CDR3 bases are TGCGCCAGCAGCTTGGGCGGGAGGGTTAATGAAAAACTGTTTTTT. The variable domain in full, with the rest retrieved from reference TRBV5-1 and TRBJ1-4, is KAGVTQTPRYLIKTRGQQVTLSCSPISGHRSVSWYQQTPGQGLQFLFEYFSETQRNKGNFPGRFSGRQFSNSRSEMNVSTLELGDSALYLCASSLGGRVNEKLFFGSGTQLSVL.

V is TRBV18 and J is TRBJ2-5, with TRBD2 as a possible D gene (6 bases). Germline-derived CDR1 and CDR2 are KGHSH and LQKENI. CDR3 size: 18 residues. The germline V and J ends were trimmed by 6 bases and 2 bases, with 25 bases remaining between them. The CDR3 DNA reads as TGTGCCAGCTCGCCAATGGGAGGTTCGATGGCACTACAAGAGACCCAGTACTTC. This encodes CASSPMGGSMALQETQYF. The whole variable domain, remainder taken from reference TRBV18 and TRBJ2-5, is NAGVMQNPRHLVRRRGQEARLRCSPMKGHSHVYWYRQLPEEGLKFMVYLQKENIIDESGMPKERFSAEFPKEGPSILRIQQVVRGDSAAYFCASSPMGGSMALQETQYFGPGTRLLVL.

The CDR3 DNA is TGTGCCTGGGCACCCGGACAGGGTCAGACCCAGTACTTC. This sequence encodes CAWAPGQGQTQYF. V usage is TRBV30 and J usage is TRBJ2-5; 8 nucleotides match TRBD1. This CDR3 has 13 residues. With 5 bases clipped from V and 6 bases from J, the junction kept 8 bases outside the gene matches. From germline, CDR1 is GTSNPN and CDR2 SVGIG (reference sequence).

The chain uses TRBV9 and TRBJ2-1, with D maybe TRBD1 (5 bases). CDR3 size: 16 residues. Germline V lookup: CDR1 SGDLS, CDR2 YYNGEE. V gave up 6 bases and J gave up 4 bases, with 20 bases separating them. The CDR3 here is CASTPSQAPRYNEQFF. The CDR3 nucleotides are TGTGCCAGCACCCCTTCACAGGCGCCTCGTTACAATGAGCAGTTCTTC.